This T cell receptor (beta chain) was sequenced for a study of shared clonotypes between healthy human individuals (dated by TCRdb to 2020 to 2022). For the study in its entirety: A couple of women and three men aged 18 to 49 years were included in the cohort. Libraries were prepared and TCR repertoires were sequenced by different laboratories using diverse techniques, in order to increase sequencing depth and limit assay-specific biases. Per donor, leukapheresis produced somewhere between about 0.94 and 9.5 billion PBMCs. To estimate repertoire size and how much clonotype sharing occurs between individuals, the study deeply sequenced the blood TCR repertoires of several healthy adults.

CDR1 and CDR2, per the germline V gene, are MNHEY and SVGAGI. The CDR3 sequence holds 11 residues, the cysteine and phenylalanine included. Of the read, only the CDR3 DNA is kept; its 33 bases are in frame from base 1. V and J are truncated by 5 bases and 5 bases respectively, leaving an intervening sequence of 6 bases. Using the deep immunoSEQ assay, multiplex PCR amplified TCR CDR3 regions from genomic DNA. For each cell subset, the extracted genomic DNA was distributed evenly across all wells of several immunoSEQ 96-well plates, and each plate served as one replicate. For unsorted PBMC, each replicate PCR was loaded with roughly 0.3 ug genomic DNA, equivalent to 30,000 or so T cell genomes. Unsorted PBMC genomic DNA was sequenced across ten immunoSEQ deep assay plates. Purified libraries were quantified with a Qubit 3.0 fluorometer, sized on a Bioanalyzer 2100, and re-quantified with the KAPA Library Quantification kit. A separate single-read 150-cycle Illumina NextSeq 550 flow cell was used to sequence each immunoSEQ 96-well plate. For the original study's pipeline: The immunoSEQ output contained only junctional sequences without quality scores, so filtering could not match that applied to full-length reads. To assign V/J genes and CDR3, sequences were annotated against IMGT germline references using PyIR, a Python wrapper for IgBLAST v1.9. Reads with weak V/J assignments (E-value above 1e-6), missing CDR3, stop codons, out-of-frame junctions, or ambiguous translated residues were removed. A V3J clonotype was defined by an identical inferred V gene, J gene, and CDR3 amino acid sequence. To compute the percentage overlap between repertoires, the number of shared unique clonotypes was divided by the size of the smaller repertoire. Richness of each repertoire was evaluated using RTK rarefaction, the Chao1 estimator, and Recon v2.1 estimates of unobserved clonotypes. TCRdb retrieved this table from immuneACCESS and kept in-frame rearrangements only. Not all clones are present; in checked studies, unresolved V genes account for under half, and no reason is known for the remainder. Clonal size and the V and J genes are those of that table, whereas D and trimming came from the DNA. The sample table contains approximately 500,000 clones; only one count was recorded for 81% of them. The leading ten clones occupy about 13% of the sample.

As regards this clone: Its target antigen remains unknown. It is likely a read error: a sequence one base away is far more abundant.

Healthy HIV-negative adults with no recently reported acute infections or vaccinations were included as donors. Every donor was a Caucasian adult residing in Nashville, Tennessee, USA. For unsorted samples, tens of millions of PBMCs were counted, and genomic DNA was extracted using the QIAamp DNA Blood Mini kit. After blood collection by leukapheresis, PBMCs were isolated using Ficoll-Histopaque density gradient centrifugation and then cryopreserved in the vapor phase of liquid nitrogen. Findings and caveats that apply to the study as a whole: Because the study included only a small number of donors, the genetic and exposure-history diversity represented was limited. Based on pairwise subsampling, the degree of clonotype sharing among donors was expected to be affected by sequencing depth. Sampling was restricted to blood, and TCR repertoires in tissue are likely to differ from TCR repertoires in blood.

The sequence derives from a woman aged 40 to 50 in good health. Some clones in this sample may be carry-over from other donors' samples. The sequenced sample consisted of PBMCs. The V and J segments used are TRBV6-5 and TRBJ2-5; the D gene is not confidently resolved. The DNA sequence reads TGTGCCAGCAGTAACGGGGAGACCCAGTACTTC. It translates as CASSNGETQYF.